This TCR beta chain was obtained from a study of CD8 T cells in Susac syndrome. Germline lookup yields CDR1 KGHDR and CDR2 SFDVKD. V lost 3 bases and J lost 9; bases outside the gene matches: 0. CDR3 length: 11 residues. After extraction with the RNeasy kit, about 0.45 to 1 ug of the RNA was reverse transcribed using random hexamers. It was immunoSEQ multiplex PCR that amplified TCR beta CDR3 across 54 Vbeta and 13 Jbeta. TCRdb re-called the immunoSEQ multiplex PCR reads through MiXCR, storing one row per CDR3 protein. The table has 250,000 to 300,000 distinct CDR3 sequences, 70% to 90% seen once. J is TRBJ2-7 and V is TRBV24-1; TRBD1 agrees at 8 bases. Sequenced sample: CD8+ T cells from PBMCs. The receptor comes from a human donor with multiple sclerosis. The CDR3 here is CATSDGQGQYF. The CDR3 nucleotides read TGTGCCACCAGTGATGGACAGGGGCAGTACTTC.